Presented here are 20 T cell receptor beta chains from one specimen sequenced in a study of CD8 T cells in Susac syndrome. RNA, at about 0.45 to 1 ug, was reverse transcribed with random hexamers. TCRdb redid the calling of the immunoSEQ multiplex PCR reads with MiXCR, one entry per CDR3 protein. This table has roughly 130,000 distinct CDR3 sequences, approximately 95% appearing once. The sample was CD4+ T cells from PBMCs. The source is a human donor with multiple sclerosis.

This chain joins TRBV4-1 and TRBJ2-4, with TRBD1 matching over 7 bases. J gave up 8 bases and V 4 bases, and 8 bases lay outside the gene matches. Germline V lookup: CDR1 MGHRA, CDR2 YSYEKL. CDR3 length: 14 amino acids. The CDR3 sequence: CASSPRQGADIQYF. For the CDR3, the DNA is TGCGCCAGCAGCCCGCGACAGGGCGCGGACATTCAGTACTTC.

This clonotype appeared once. The chain joins TRBV7-8 to TRBJ2-1; TRBD1 agrees at 7 bases. The CDR3 totals 17 residues. Germline V lookup: CDR1 SGHVS, CDR2 FQNEAQ. The ends lost 1 base at V and 9 bases at J; junction bases unmatched: 15. The CDR3 region is CASSLGIGGGGVGEQFF. The CDR3 DNA is TGTGCCAGCAGCTTAGGAATAGGGGGCGGAGGAGTTGGTGAGCAGTTCTTC.

The chain links TRBV9 to TRBJ2-1, with D possibly being TRBD2 (6 bases). CDR1 and CDR2 from the germline V gene are SGDLS and YYNGEE. This CDR3 spans 14 amino acids. Trimming removed 0 bases at V and 4 bases at J, with 8 bases between. The CDR3 DNA sequence: TGTGCCAGCAGCGTAGGGACTAAATACAATGAGCAGTTCTTC. It encodes CASSVGTKYNEQFF.

This rearrangement joins TRBV30 to TRBJ2-7, with a weak D call TRBD1 (6 bases). The CDR3 extends over 11 amino acids. From germline, CDR1 is GTSNPN and CDR2 SVGIG (reference sequence). Trimming shortened V by 3 bases and J by 3 bases, and 6 bases separated the two germline ends. CDR3 coding DNA: TGTGCCTGGAGGGACAGCTACGAGCAGTACTTC. It yields the protein CAWRDSYEQYF.

DNA for the CDR3: TGTGCCAGCAGCAGACTGGACGGATCTAGCACAGATACGCAGTATTTT. Amino acids: CASSRLDGSSTDTQYF. The chain is built from TRBV9 and TRBJ2-3; no reliable D call. Germline V gives CDR1 SGDLS, CDR2 YYNGEE. The V gene lost 4 bases and the J gene lost 0 bases, with 15 bases spanning the gap. The CDR3 runs to 16 residues. Based on the CDR3 plus reference TRBV9 and TRBJ2-3, the full variable domain is DSGVTQTPKHLITATGQRVTLRCSPRSGDLSVYWYQQSLDQGLQFLIQYYNGEERAKGNILERFSAQQFPDLHSELNLSSLELGDSALYFCASSRLDGSSTDTQYFGPGTRLTVL.

The chain carries TRBV20-1 and TRBJ1-5; D ambiguous. From germline, CDR1 is DFQATT and CDR2 SNEGSKA (reference sequence). V shed 3 bases and J shed 4 bases, with 22 bases lying between them. This CDR3 spans 17 amino acids. CDR3 sequence reads: CSASVRRRRLGNQPQHF. Written as DNA, the CDR3 is TGCAGTGCTAGCGTACGAAGGCGGCGTTTGGGTAATCAGCCCCAGCATTTT.

V usage is TRBV20-1 and J usage is TRBJ2-3; D is possibly TRBD2 (6 bases). V shed 3 bases and J shed 0 bases, with 13 bases lying between them. Germline CDR1 is DFQATT and CDR2 is SNEGSKA (reference sequence). This CDR3 comprises 15 residues. In nucleotides, the CDR3 is TGCAGTGCTAGCGCCCGAGCGGGTAGCACAGATACGCAGTATTTT. As protein: CSASARAGSTDTQYF.

J is TRBJ1-6 and V is TRBV9; no firm D call. Germline loops: CDR1 SGDLS, CDR2 YYNGEE. CDR3 length: 12 amino acids. The V and J ends lost 3 bases and 8 bases respectively, with 6 bases between them. This chain's CDR3 is CASSAGYSPLHF. The DNA of the CDR3 is TGTGCCAGCAGCGCTGGGTATTCACCCCTCCACTTT.

The rearrangement joins TRBV5-4 to TRBJ1-6, with D unclear. The CDR3 is 14 residues long. Looked up from germline, CDR1 is SGHNT and CDR2 is YYREEE (reference sequence). V dropped 4 bases and J dropped 9 bases, with 14 bases sitting between them. The CDR3 sequence: CASSGHVRSSPLHF. The CDR3 bases are TGTGCCAGCAGCGGGCACGTAAGAAGTTCACCCCTCCACTTT. Drawing the rest from reference TRBV5-4 and TRBJ1-6, the complete variable domain is ETGVTQSPTHLIKTRGQQVTLRCSSQSGHNTVSWYQQALGQGPQFIFQYYREEENGRGNFPPRFSGLQFPNYSSELNVNALELDDSALYLCASSGHVRSSPLHFGNGTRLTVT.

The chain is built from TRBV28 and TRBJ1-1; D is unclear. CDR1 and CDR2 (germline): MDHEN, SYDVKM. The V gene lost 6 bases and the J gene lost 3 bases, with 8 bases spanning the gap. The CDR3 contains 12 residues. CDR3 DNA sequence: TGTGCCAGCAGCCTTAGGCACACTGAAGCTTTCTTT. It translates to CASSLRHTEAFF. The entire variable domain, with the rest obtained from reference TRBV28 and TRBJ1-1, is as follows: DVKVTQSSRYLVKRTGEKVFLECVQDMDHENMFWYRQDPGLGLRLIYFSYDVKMKEKGDIPEGYSVSREKKERFSLILESASTNQTSMYLCASSLRHTEAFFGQGTRLTVV.

The genes are TRBV25-1 and TRBJ2-1; D is perhaps TRBD2 (7 bases). Between the trimmed V and J ends, which lost 6 bases and 4 bases, there was a span of 16 bases. CDR1 and CDR2 from the germline V gene are MGHDK and SYGVNS. The CDR3 extends over 15 amino acids. CDR3 coding DNA: TGTGCCAGCAGGGGCGGGGGCTTACTTTACAATGAGCAGTTCTTC. It specifies CASRGGGLLYNEQFF.

V gene TRBV7-3 combines with J gene TRBJ2-4; 10 bases align to TRBD1. Losses at the gene ends were 5 bases for V and 9 bases for J; bases not matched to a gene: 4. CDR1 SGHTA and CDR2 FQGTGA come from the germline V gene. The CDR3 loop spans 13 amino acids. The DNA of the CDR3 is TGTGCCAGCAGCGTCGGACAGGGGGGCATTCAGTACTTC. It codes for CASSVGQGGIQYF.

V gene TRBV20-1 combines with J gene TRBJ2-7; 12 bases agree with TRBD2. Germline V CDR1 and CDR2: DFQATT, SNEGSKA (reference sequence). The J segment lost 5 bases and the V segment lost 3 bases, leaving 5 bases of the junction unmatched. The CDR3 is 14 amino acids. The CDR3 protein is CSASPLAGGHEQYF. DNA of the CDR3: TGCAGTGCTAGCCCGCTAGCGGGGGGGCACGAGCAGTACTTC.

This clonotype was seen just once. This chain uses TRBV20-1 with TRBJ2-5; no firm D call. V shed 2 bases and J shed 4 bases, with 8 bases lying between them. Germline CDR1 and CDR2: DFQATT and SNEGSKA (reference sequence). The CDR3 has 12 residues. CDR3 loop: CSARSGRETQYF. CDR3 DNA sequence: TGCAGTGCTAGATCAGGACGAGAGACCCAGTACTTC.

The rearrangement links TRBV28 to TRBJ1-2, with unresolved D. This CDR3 has 15 residues. From germline, CDR1 is MDHEN and CDR2 SYDVKM. V was shortened by 7 bases and J by 7 bases, with 22 bases between the two germline ends. Here the CDR3 DNA reads TGTGCCAGCACCCCCGATGGTGTCCTCAGTGGTGGCTACACCTTC. Amino acid sequence: CASTPDGVLSGGYTF.

The gene calls are TRBV7-9 and TRBJ2-7, with D uncertain. V was trimmed by 5 bases and J by 4 bases, leaving 6 bases between them. Germline loops: CDR1 SEHNR, CDR2 FQNEAQ (reference sequence). The CDR3 runs 11 residues. This chain's CDR3 is CASSNGYEQYF. CDR3 sequence (DNA): TGTGCCAGCAGCAACGGATACGAGCAGTACTTC.

The J gene is TRBJ2-5, the V gene TRBV7-6; D not resolved. V lost 2 bases and J lost 6, with 10 bases in between. Per germline, CDR1 SGHVS and CDR2 FNYEAQ. There are 13 residues in the CDR3. The CDR3 DNA is TGTGCCAGCAGCTTATCTGAGCTTAAGACCCAGTACTTC. It codes for CASSLSELKTQYF.

V usage is TRBV12-3 or TRBV12-4 and J usage is TRBJ2-5; a weak D match, TRBD2 (5 bases). V was pared by 6 bases and J by 5 bases, with 16 bases between. The CDR3 consists of 14 residues. The CDR3 sequence is CASSLDERWETQYF. In DNA, the CDR3 is TGTGCCAGCAGCCTCGACGAGCGGTGGGAGACCCAGTACTTC.

V usage is TRBV20-1 and J usage is TRBJ2-1; TRBD2 aligns across 9 bases. This CDR3 is 15 amino acids long. V gave up 1 base and J gave up 3 bases; unmatched junction bases: 4. CDR1 is DFQATT and CDR2 is SNEGSKA in the germline V gene (reference sequence). The CDR3 coding sequence is TGCAGTGCTAGAGCACTAGCGGGCTTCTACAATGAGCAGTTCTTC. Translating gives CSARALAGFYNEQFF.

The chain couples TRBV29-1 to TRBJ2-5; D gene unclear. Germline CDR1 SQVTM, CDR2 ANQGSEA. The CDR3 is 12 amino acids. Trimming shortened V by 7 bases and J by 1 base, and 10 bases separated the two germline ends. In DNA form, the CDR3 reads TGCAGCGGTGGGTCCATCCAAGAGACCCAGTACTTC. Its translation is CSGGSIQETQYF.